The T cell receptor beta chain described here comes from a study of cytotoxic CD8 clonotypes in ibrutinib-treated CLL. Study outcomes and limitations: Pretreatment clonality was elevated relative to age-matched healthy donors and paralleled circulating CD8+ T-cell counts.

The V segment lost 5 bases and the J segment 0 bases; nucleotides outside the gene matches: 7. The CDR3 covers 16 residues. CDR1 SGHVS and CDR2 FNYEAQ come from the germline V gene. The protocol was immunoSEQ multiplex PCR, while the TCRdb copy is restricted to in-frame clones and leaves out a portion. The table shows over 65,000 clones, with around 75% occurring only once. Regarding this clone: Its antigen is as yet unknown.

The specimen comprised PBMCs, sampled after 12 months of ibrutinib treatment. The clonotype was recovered from a human donor with chronic lymphocytic leukemia. This chain links TRBV7-6 with TRBJ2-3, with 8 bases fitting TRBD2. In DNA form, the CDR3 reads TGTGCCAGCAGCGAACTGAGCGGGAGCAGCACAGATACGCAGTATTTT. It is translated as CASSELSGSSTDTQYF.